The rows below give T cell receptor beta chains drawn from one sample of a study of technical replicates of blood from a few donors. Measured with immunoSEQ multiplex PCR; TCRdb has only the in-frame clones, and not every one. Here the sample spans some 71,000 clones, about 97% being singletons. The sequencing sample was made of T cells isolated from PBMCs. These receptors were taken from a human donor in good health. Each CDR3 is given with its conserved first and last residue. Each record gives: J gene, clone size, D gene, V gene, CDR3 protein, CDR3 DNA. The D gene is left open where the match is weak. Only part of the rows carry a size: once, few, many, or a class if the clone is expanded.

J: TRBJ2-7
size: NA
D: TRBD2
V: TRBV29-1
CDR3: CSVEAPMGTSGGPRSYEQYF
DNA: TGCAGCGTTGAAGCCCCGATGGGGACTAGCGGGGGGCCACGCTCCTACGAGCAGTACTTC

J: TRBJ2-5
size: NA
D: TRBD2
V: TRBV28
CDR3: CASSRPWTSGRMGRETQYF
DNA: TGTGCCAGCAGTCGACCGTGGACTAGCGGGAGGATGGGGCGGGAGACCCAGTACTTC

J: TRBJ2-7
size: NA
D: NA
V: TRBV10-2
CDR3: CASSDVYSYEQYF
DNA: TGCGCCAGCAGTGATGTGTATTCCTACGAGCAGTACTTC

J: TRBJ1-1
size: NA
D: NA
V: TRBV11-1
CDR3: CASRPGGWERLANTEAFF
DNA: TGTGCCAGCAGACCGGGGGGGTGGGAGAGGCTGGCGAACACTGAAGCTTTCTTT

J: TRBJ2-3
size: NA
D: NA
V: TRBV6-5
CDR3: CASGTTRDTQYF
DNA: TGTGCCAGCGGTACTACGAGGGATACGCAGTATTTT

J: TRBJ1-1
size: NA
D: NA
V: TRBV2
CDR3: CASSEAEYTEAFF
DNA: TGTGCCAGCAGTGAAGCGGAGTACACTGAAGCTTTCTTT

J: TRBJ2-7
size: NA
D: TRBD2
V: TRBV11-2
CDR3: CASSFPGLASFEQYF
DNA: TGTGCCAGCAGCTTCCCGGGACTAGCATCGTTCGAGCAGTACTTC

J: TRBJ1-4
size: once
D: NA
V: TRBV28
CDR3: CASRSPTEKLFF
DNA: TGTGCCAGCAGGAGCCCTACGGAAAAACTGTTTTTT

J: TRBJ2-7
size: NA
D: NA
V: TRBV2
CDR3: CASSERSEQYF
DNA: TGTGCCAGCAGTGAGAGGTCTGAGCAGTACTTC

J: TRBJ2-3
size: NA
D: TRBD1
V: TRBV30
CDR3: CAWSVQGGWLRGTDTQYF
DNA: TGTGCCTGGAGTGTACAAGGGGGCTGGCTGCGGGGCACAGATACGCAGTATTTT

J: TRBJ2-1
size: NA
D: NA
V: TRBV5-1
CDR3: CASSFQSGTSYNEQFF
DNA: TGCGCCAGCAGCTTCCAGAGCGGTACCTCCTACAATGAGCAGTTCTTC

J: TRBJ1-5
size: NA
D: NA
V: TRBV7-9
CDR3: CASSALSGQPQHF
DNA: TGTGCCAGCAGCGCCCTCAGCGGACAGCCCCAGCATTTT

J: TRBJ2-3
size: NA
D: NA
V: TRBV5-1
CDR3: CASSLGQDTDTQYF
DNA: TGCGCCAGCAGCTTGGGGCAGGACACAGATACGCAGTATTTT

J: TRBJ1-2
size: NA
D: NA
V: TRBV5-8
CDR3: CASSLAGRGRGYTF
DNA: TGTGCCAGCAGCTTGGCCGGGAGGGGACGAGGCTACACCTTC

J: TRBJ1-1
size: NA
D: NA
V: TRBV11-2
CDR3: CASSLVGGRTEAFF
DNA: TGTGCCAGCAGCTTAGTGGGGGGGAGGACTGAAGCTTTCTTT

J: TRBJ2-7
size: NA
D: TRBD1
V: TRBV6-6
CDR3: CASRSDRASSYEQYF
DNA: TGTGCCAGCAGATCGGACAGGGCCAGCTCCTACGAGCAGTACTTC

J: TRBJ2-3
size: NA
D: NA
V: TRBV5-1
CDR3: CASSLEYVGLTDTQYF
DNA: TGCGCCAGCAGCTTGGAGTATGTGGGACTCACAGATACGCAGTATTTT

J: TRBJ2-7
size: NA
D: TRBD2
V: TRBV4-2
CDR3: CASSLSGIGDEQYF
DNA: TGTGCCAGCAGCCTTAGCGGGATCGGGGACGAGCAGTACTTC

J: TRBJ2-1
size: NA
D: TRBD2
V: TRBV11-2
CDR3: CASSLGLRGGYNEQFF
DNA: TGTGCCAGCAGCTTAGGTCTACGGGGGGGATACAATGAGCAGTTCTTC

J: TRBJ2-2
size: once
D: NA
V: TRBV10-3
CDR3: CAIRAASSSPGTGELFF
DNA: TGTGCCATCAGGGCCGCTTCTTCGTCCCCGGGCACCGGGGAGCTGTTTTTT

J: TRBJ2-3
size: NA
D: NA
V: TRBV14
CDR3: CASSPRTRGTQYF
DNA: TGTGCCAGCAGCCCCCGGACCAGGGGTACGCAGTATTTT

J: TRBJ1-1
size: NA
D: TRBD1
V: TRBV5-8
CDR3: CASSLAGQGARGTEAFF
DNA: TGTGCCAGCAGCTTGGCGGGACAGGGGGCTCGGGGGACTGAAGCTTTCTTT

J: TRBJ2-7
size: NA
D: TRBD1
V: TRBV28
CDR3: CASRSGTGGEQYF
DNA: TGTGCCAGCAGGTCCGGGACAGGGGGCGAGCAGTACTTC

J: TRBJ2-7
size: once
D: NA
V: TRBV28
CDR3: CASSPLTPGLYEQYF
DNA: TGTGCCAGCAGTCCCTTGACTCCGGGACTCTACGAGCAGTACTTC

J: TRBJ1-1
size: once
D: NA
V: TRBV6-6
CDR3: CASSYSTTAAYTEAFF
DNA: TGTGCCAGCAGTTACTCGACAACTGCCGCGTACACTGAAGCTTTCTTT

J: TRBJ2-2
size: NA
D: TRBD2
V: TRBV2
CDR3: CASRGTSGGRGSTGELFF
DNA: TGTGCCAGCAGAGGGACTAGCGGGGGGCGGGGTAGCACCGGGGAGCTGTTTTTT